The rows below give T cell receptor beta chains drawn from one sample of a study of cytomegalovirus exposure and HLA in healthy donors. Measured with immunoSEQ multiplex PCR; TCRdb has only the in-frame clones, and not every one. The sample records some 130,000 clones, 60% to 85% being singletons. The sequenced material came from PBMCs. These receptors all stem from a woman in her 30s in good health and CMV-seropositive. The CDR3 runs from the conserved cysteine through the conserved F or W. The D gene is left open where the match is weak. Where a row states a size, it is once, few, many or the class of an expanded clone; other rows omit it.

CDR3 DNA: TGTGCCAGCAGCTTGGCCTGGTCTAGCGGGCCCACAGATACGCAGTATTTT; CDR3 protein: CASSLAWSSGPTDTQYF; J gene: TRBJ2-3; V gene: TRBV5-6; D gene: TRBD2; clone size: -
CDR3 DNA: TGCGCCAGCAGCCCCACCTCAGGGTGGCAGTTCTTC; CDR3 protein: CASSPTSGWQFF; J gene: TRBJ2-1; V gene: TRBV5-1; D gene: -; clone size: -
CDR3 DNA: TGTGCCAGCAGCGTAGATCCTAGCGGGGACGGGGAGCTGTTTTTT; CDR3 protein: CASSVDPSGDGELFF; J gene: TRBJ2-2; V gene: TRBV9; D gene: TRBD2; clone size: -
CDR3 DNA: TGTGCCAGCCGGTCAGGGCCGAACACCGGGGAGCTGTTTTTT; CDR3 protein: CASRSGPNTGELFF; J gene: TRBJ2-2; V gene: TRBV7-7; D gene: -; clone size: -
CDR3 DNA: TGCGCCAGCAGCTCCCGCCAGGGCAGGGTGATCGCAGATACGCAGTATTTT; CDR3 protein: CASSSRQGRVIADTQYF; J gene: TRBJ2-3; V gene: TRBV5-1; D gene: -; clone size: -
CDR3 DNA: TGTGCCAGCAGTCCACACCCTAGCGGGGGGGCTTACGAGCAGTACTTC; CDR3 protein: CASSPHPSGGAYEQYF; J gene: TRBJ2-7; V gene: TRBV11-2; D gene: TRBD2; clone size: -
CDR3 DNA: TGTGCCAGCAGCCCCGGGACAGGGGCTAACACCGGGGAGCTGTTTTTT; CDR3 protein: CASSPGTGANTGELFF; J gene: TRBJ2-2; V gene: TRBV5-4; D gene: TRBD1; clone size: -
CDR3 DNA: TGTGCCAGCAGTCGAATCCCAGGGGGCACTGAAGCTTTCTTT; CDR3 protein: CASSRIPGGTEAFF; J gene: TRBJ1-1; V gene: TRBV27; D gene: TRBD1; clone size: few
CDR3 DNA: TGTGCCAGCAGCCAAGCTAGCGGGGCAAGCTCCTACAATGAGCAGTTCTTC; CDR3 protein: CASSQASGASSYNEQFF; J gene: TRBJ2-1; V gene: TRBV4-2; D gene: TRBD2; clone size: -
CDR3 DNA: TGTGCCAGTAAAAAGCCGCCCGAGCGCCTGGACAGAGTAGTCAAGCCCCAGCATTTT; CDR3 protein: CASKKPPERLDRVVKPQHF; J gene: TRBJ1-5; V gene: TRBV19; D gene: -; clone size: -
CDR3 DNA: TGTGCCAGCAGTGAATGGGGCTACCGCGGCGACGAGCAGTACTTC; CDR3 protein: CASSEWGYRGDEQYF; J gene: TRBJ2-7; V gene: TRBV6-1; D gene: -; clone size: -
CDR3 DNA: TGCGCCAGCAGCACCGGGACAGGTCCGTGGGGCGGGGAGCTGTTTTTT; CDR3 protein: CASSTGTGPWGGELFF; J gene: TRBJ2-2; V gene: TRBV10-2; D gene: TRBD1; clone size: -
CDR3 DNA: TGTGCCAGCAGTTCACCGGACAGAATGAACACTGAAGCTTTCTTT; CDR3 protein: CASSSPDRMNTEAFF; J gene: TRBJ1-1; V gene: TRBV28; D gene: -; clone size: few
CDR3 DNA: TGTGCCAGCAGCGTAGCTTCGGGGGGGGCACAGGGGCGAGGTCAGCCCCAGCATTTT; CDR3 protein: CASSVASGGAQGRGQPQHF; J gene: TRBJ1-5; V gene: TRBV9; D gene: TRBD1; clone size: -
CDR3 DNA: TGTGCCAGCACCACGCGGGGATATGGCTACACCTTC; CDR3 protein: CASTTRGYGYTF; J gene: TRBJ1-2; V gene: TRBV27; D gene: -; clone size: -
CDR3 DNA: TGCGCCAGCCCCTCCTATCGAGTGAAGCATAATTCACCCCTCCACTTT; CDR3 protein: CASPSYRVKHNSPLHF; J gene: TRBJ1-6; V gene: TRBV4-1; D gene: -; clone size: -
CDR3 DNA: TGTGCCAGAAGCTTTCCGGGACTATACTATGGCTACACCTTC; CDR3 protein: CARSFPGLYYGYTF; J gene: TRBJ1-2; V gene: TRBV5-3; D gene: -; clone size: -
CDR3 DNA: TGTGCCAGCAGTTCGGGAACAGGGACGGATTCACCCCTCCACTTT; CDR3 protein: CASSSGTGTDSPLHF; J gene: TRBJ1-6; V gene: TRBV28; D gene: -; clone size: -
CDR3 DNA: TGTGCCAGCAGTCTGGGCGGACAGAACTATGGCTGCACCTTC; CDR3 protein: CASSLGGQNYGCTF; J gene: TRBJ1-2; V gene: TRBV6-1; D gene: -; clone size: -
CDR3 DNA: TGTGCCAGTAGTTTGGACCCGACAGGGACGAACTATGGCTACACCTTC; CDR3 protein: CASSLDPTGTNYGYTF; J gene: TRBJ1-2; V gene: TRBV19; D gene: TRBD1; clone size: -
CDR3 DNA: TGCAGCGCCCGGGACAGGGAGTTCGGGGAGCAGTACTTC; CDR3 protein: CSARDREFGEQYF; J gene: TRBJ2-7; V gene: TRBV29-1; D gene: TRBD1; clone size: -
CDR3 DNA: TGTGCCAGCAGCTTACGGTCTAGCGGTAACACCGGGGAGCTGTTTTTT; CDR3 protein: CASSLRSSGNTGELFF; J gene: TRBJ2-2; V gene: TRBV7-6; D gene: TRBD2; clone size: -
CDR3 DNA: TGTGCCAGCAGCCAAGACTTGGGGCCCTTTACAGATACGCAGTATTTT; CDR3 protein: CASSQDLGPFTDTQYF; J gene: TRBJ2-3; V gene: TRBV14; D gene: -; clone size: -
CDR3 DNA: TGTGCCAGCAGTTTGGGGACAGGGGCTAATACCGGGGAGCTGTTTTTT; CDR3 protein: CASSLGTGANTGELFF; J gene: TRBJ2-2; V gene: TRBV27; D gene: TRBD1; clone size: -
CDR3 DNA: TGCGCCAGCCCCCCACCCCCCCCTAGACCCCGGGGGACTCCAAGCTCCTACGAGCAGTACTTC; CDR3 protein: CASPPPPPRPRGTPSSYEQYF; J gene: TRBJ2-7; V gene: TRBV4-1; D gene: -; clone size: -
CDR3 DNA: TGTGCCAGCAGCTTGGTGTCAGGGCCGAACACTGAAGCTTTCTTT; CDR3 protein: CASSLVSGPNTEAFF; J gene: TRBJ1-1; V gene: TRBV5-6; D gene: -; clone size: few
CDR3 DNA: TGTGCCAGCAGCTCGGACAGGGGTTATGGCTACACCTTC; CDR3 protein: CASSSDRGYGYTF; J gene: TRBJ1-2; V gene: TRBV7-6; D gene: TRBD1; clone size: -
CDR3 DNA: TGTGCCAGCAGTTTGCGGGATATCTATGGCTACACCTTC; CDR3 protein: CASSLRDIYGYTF; J gene: TRBJ1-2; V gene: TRBV28; D gene: -; clone size: -
CDR3 DNA: TGTGCCAGCAGTGAGCAGACAGGGGTGAGGAATTCACCCCTCCACTTT; CDR3 protein: CASSEQTGVRNSPLHF; J gene: TRBJ1-6; V gene: TRBV6-1; D gene: TRBD1; clone size: -
CDR3 DNA: TGTGCCAGCAGCTTACCGACCGGGACAGGGGCCTACGAGCAGTACTTC; CDR3 protein: CASSLPTGTGAYEQYF; J gene: TRBJ2-7; V gene: TRBV7-2; D gene: TRBD1; clone size: once
CDR3 DNA: TGCGCCAGCAGCTTGGCACCTAGCGGGGGGTTTAATGAGCAGTTCTTC; CDR3 protein: CASSLAPSGGFNEQFF; J gene: TRBJ2-1; V gene: TRBV5-1; D gene: TRBD2; clone size: -
CDR3 DNA: TGTGCCACCAGCACATCGTTGGGGGCCAATCAGCCCCAGCATTTT; CDR3 protein: CATSTSLGANQPQHF; J gene: TRBJ1-5; V gene: TRBV15; D gene: -; clone size: few
CDR3 DNA: TGTGCCAGCAGTTACTCGCTGGCTCCCTTCGGCTACACCTTC; CDR3 protein: CASSYSLAPFGYTF; J gene: TRBJ1-2; V gene: TRBV6-5; D gene: -; clone size: -
CDR3 DNA: TGTGCCTGGAGTGTTCAGGGTCAGGGGGAGCTGTTTTTT; CDR3 protein: CAWSVQGQGELFF; J gene: TRBJ2-2; V gene: TRBV30; D gene: -; clone size: -
CDR3 DNA: TGTGCCAGCAGCTTGGAGCGTCCATATAGCAATCAGCCCCAGCATTTT; CDR3 protein: CASSLERPYSNQPQHF; J gene: TRBJ1-5; V gene: TRBV5-5; D gene: -; clone size: -
CDR3 DNA: TGTGCCAGCAGCCCTCAGGGGAGCAATCAGCCCCAGCATTTT; CDR3 protein: CASSPQGSNQPQHF; J gene: TRBJ1-5; V gene: TRBV7-2; D gene: -; clone size: -
CDR3 DNA: TGTGCCAGCAACCACCCCCCAGGGGGTTCACCCCTCCACTTT; CDR3 protein: CASNHPPGGSPLHF; J gene: TRBJ1-6; V gene: TRBV7-2; D gene: TRBD1; clone size: -
CDR3 DNA: TGTGCCAGCAGCCGGGGGGTTGTATATGGCTACACCTTC; CDR3 protein: CASSRGVVYGYTF; J gene: TRBJ1-2; V gene: TRBV5-6; D gene: -; clone size: -
CDR3 DNA: TGTGCCTGGGGGGGGGTGATACAGGGAAAGACTGAAGCTTTCTTT; CDR3 protein: CAWGGVIQGKTEAFF; J gene: TRBJ1-1; V gene: TRBV30; D gene: -; clone size: -
CDR3 DNA: TGTGCCAGCAGCCAAGAACATCGAGCGACAGCTTTCTTT; CDR3 protein: CASSQEHRATAFF; J gene: TRBJ1-1; V gene: TRBV4-2; D gene: -; clone size: -
CDR3 DNA: TGTGCCAGCAGCCAAGATCCCGGACAGGGGGCAGTTGGGTACTTC; CDR3 protein: CASSQDPGQGAVGYF; J gene: TRBJ2-4; V gene: TRBV4-2; D gene: TRBD1; clone size: once
CDR3 DNA: TGCGCCAGCAGCAGTCAGGGTGGGGCGAACACTGAAGCTTTCTTT; CDR3 protein: CASSSQGGANTEAFF; J gene: TRBJ1-1; V gene: TRBV5-1; D gene: -; clone size: -
CDR3 DNA: TGTGCCAGCAGCGTAGCCGGGGGGACAACAGATACGCAGTATTTT; CDR3 protein: CASSVAGGTTDTQYF; J gene: TRBJ2-3; V gene: TRBV9; D gene: -; clone size: -
CDR3 DNA: TGTGCCAGCAGGCCTCGTTGGAGAGATACGCAGTATTTT; CDR3 protein: CASRPRWRDTQYF; J gene: TRBJ2-3; V gene: TRBV27; D gene: -; clone size: -
CDR3 DNA: TGTGCCAGCAGCTTACTGAGGGCAGGGGGCGCTCCAAAAGAGACCCAGTACTTC; CDR3 protein: CASSLLRAGGAPKETQYF; J gene: TRBJ2-5; V gene: TRBV7-9; D gene: TRBD1; clone size: -
CDR3 DNA: TGTGCCACCGACAGGGGGCGAAGGGAGACCCAGTACTTC; CDR3 protein: CATDRGRRETQYF; J gene: TRBJ2-5; V gene: TRBV30; D gene: TRBD1; clone size: -
CDR3 DNA: TGTGCCAGTAGTATCAGGGGGGCTGGGGATACGCAGTATTTT; CDR3 protein: CASSIRGAGDTQYF; J gene: TRBJ2-3; V gene: TRBV19; D gene: -; clone size: -
CDR3 DNA: TGCGCCAGCAGCCAGGATGGGACACCTAACTATGGCTACACCTTC; CDR3 protein: CASSQDGTPNYGYTF; J gene: TRBJ1-2; V gene: TRBV4-3; D gene: -; clone size: -
CDR3 DNA: TGTGCCAGCAGTTACAGGAACACCGGGGAGCTGTTTTTT; CDR3 protein: CASSYRNTGELFF; J gene: TRBJ2-2; V gene: TRBV2; D gene: -; clone size: -
CDR3 DNA: TGTGCCAGCAGTCACTACCCCTACTTCCCCGGGGAGCTGTTTTTT; CDR3 protein: CASSHYPYFPGELFF; J gene: TRBJ2-2; V gene: TRBV6-5; D gene: -; clone size: few
CDR3 DNA: TGTGCCAGCCAGGGGGCAGTTTTGTACGAGCAGTACTTC; CDR3 protein: CASQGAVLYEQYF; J gene: TRBJ2-7; V gene: TRBV6-1; D gene: TRBD1; clone size: -
CDR3 DNA: TGCGCCAGCAGCTCCGTGGGGAGCGCCGTCGGGGAGCTGTTTTTT; CDR3 protein: CASSSVGSAVGELFF; J gene: TRBJ2-2; V gene: TRBV5-1; D gene: -; clone size: -
CDR3 DNA: TGTGCCAGCAGTTACTCGGGGCAGGGCGTCCAGCCCCAGCATTTT; CDR3 protein: CASSYSGQGVQPQHF; J gene: TRBJ1-5; V gene: TRBV6-5; D gene: -; clone size: few
CDR3 DNA: TGTGCCAGCAGGGGAGATGCAGATACGCAGTATTTT; CDR3 protein: CASRGDADTQYF; J gene: TRBJ2-3; V gene: TRBV6-5; D gene: -; clone size: -
CDR3 DNA: TGTGCCAGCAGTTTAGGGGCAGGGAACTATGGCTACACCTTC; CDR3 protein: CASSLGAGNYGYTF; J gene: TRBJ1-2; V gene: TRBV28; D gene: -; clone size: -